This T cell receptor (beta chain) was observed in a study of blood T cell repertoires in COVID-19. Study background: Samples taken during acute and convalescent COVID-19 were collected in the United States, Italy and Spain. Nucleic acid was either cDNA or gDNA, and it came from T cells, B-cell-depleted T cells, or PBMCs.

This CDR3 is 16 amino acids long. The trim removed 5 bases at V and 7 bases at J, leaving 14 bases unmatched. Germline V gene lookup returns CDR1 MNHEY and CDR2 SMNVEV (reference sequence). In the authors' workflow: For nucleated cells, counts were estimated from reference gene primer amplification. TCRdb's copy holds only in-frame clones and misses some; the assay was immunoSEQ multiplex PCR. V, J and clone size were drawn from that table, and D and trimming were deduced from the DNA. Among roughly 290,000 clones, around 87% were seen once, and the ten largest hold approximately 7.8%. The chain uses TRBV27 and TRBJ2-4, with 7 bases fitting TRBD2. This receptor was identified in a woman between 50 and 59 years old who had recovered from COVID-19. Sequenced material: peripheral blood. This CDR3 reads CASSREGLPESNIQYF. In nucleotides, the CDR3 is TGTGCCAGCAGTCGAGAGGGACTACCCGAGTCGAACATTCAGTACTTC.